These 26 T cell receptor beta chains were all obtained from the same sample, sequenced in a study of blood T cell repertoires in COVID-19. Measured with immunoSEQ multiplex PCR; TCRdb has only the in-frame clones, and not every one. This sample has about 90,000 clones; around 92% occur once, and the top ten carry under 7.5%. The sample was peripheral blood. These TCRs come from a woman in her fifties or sixties with active COVID-19.

The V call is TRBV28, the J call TRBJ1-5, with D unclear. The CDR3 sequence is 15 residues long. Per germline, CDR1 MDHEN and CDR2 SYDVKM. Trimming left V 4 bases short and J 2 bases short, with 12 bases between. The CDR3 sequence is CASSSRAAGNQPQHF. In DNA, the CDR3 is TGTGCCAGCAGTTCGAGGGCTGCGGGCAATCAGCCCCAGCATTTT.

This clone was seen once. The chain combines TRBV13 with TRBJ2-2; D is uncertain. Trimming pared 5 bases from V and 5 bases from J, leaving 6 bases between. The CDR3 is 12 amino acids. CDR1 and CDR2 (germline): PRHDT, FYEKMQ (reference sequence). The CDR3 coding sequence is TGTGCCAGCAGCATCACTACCGGGGAGCTGTTTTTT. Its protein is CASSITTGELFF.

This clone showed up just once. The chain joins TRBV7-2 to TRBJ2-1; TRBD1 might be the D (6 bases). The V end lost 2 bases, the J end lost 0 bases, and 8 bases lay between the germline ends. Germline V CDR1 and CDR2: SGHTA, FQGNSA. There are 15 residues in the CDR3. In DNA form, the CDR3 reads TGTGCCAGCAGCTTAAAGGACAGCTCCTACAATGAGCAGTTCTTC. Translated, it gives CASSLKDSSYNEQFF.

In its sample, this clone was seen once. The J gene is TRBJ2-7, the V gene TRBV7-2; 15 bases line up with TRBD2. The J segment lost 7 bases and the V segment lost 2 bases, leaving 3 bases of the junction unmatched. Germline V CDR1 and CDR2: SGHTA, FQGNSA. CDR3 length: 15 amino acids. This CDR3 reads CASSLRTSGRGEQYF. In DNA form, the CDR3 reads TGTGCCAGCAGCTTACGGACTAGCGGGAGGGGAGAGCAGTACTTC.

The chain joins TRBV30 to TRBJ1-6; the match to TRBD1 covers 11 bases. The J segment lost 8 bases and the V segment lost 4 bases, leaving 4 bases of the junction unmatched. The CDR3 covers 14 residues. The germline V gene encodes CDR1 GTSNPN and CDR2 SVGIG (reference sequence). The DNA for the CDR3 is TGTGCCTGGATTTCGGGACAGGGGGATTCACCCCTCCACTTT. Encoded protein: CAWISGQGDSPLHF.

V gene TRBV19 combines with J gene TRBJ2-5; 9 positions match TRBD2. The CDR3 runs to 15 residues. The J segment lost 0 bases and the V segment lost 5 bases, leaving 4 bases of the junction unmatched. CDR1 and CDR2 from the germline V gene are LNHDA and SQIVND (reference sequence). The CDR3 is CASSQAGGYQETQYF. The CDR3 DNA is TGTGCCAGTAGTCAAGCGGGGGGTTACCAAGAGACCCAGTACTTC.

This clone was recorded once. The V gene is TRBV19, the J gene TRBJ2-5; D is perhaps TRBD2 (5 bases). Trimming pared 6 bases from V and 5 bases from J, leaving 10 bases between. Germline CDR1 and CDR2: LNHDA and SQIVND (reference sequence). The CDR3 has 12 amino acids. The CDR3 region is CASRRVGETQYF. The CDR3, as DNA: TGTGCCAGTAGGAGGGTAGGGGAGACCCAGTACTTC.

The rearrangement uses TRBV19 and TRBJ2-7; TRBD1 matches at 8 bases. J lost 3 bases, V lost 6 bases, and 10 bases had no gene match. CDR3 length: 15 amino acids. Germline CDR1 reads LNHDA; CDR2 reads SQIVND (reference sequence). CDR3 loop: CASRKSSGGIYEQYF. In DNA, the CDR3 is TGTGCCAGTAGGAAGAGTTCAGGGGGCATCTACGAGCAGTACTTC.

V is TRBV24-1 and J is TRBJ2-2; 7 bases align to TRBD2. The V segment lost 9 bases and the J segment 3 bases; nucleotides outside the gene matches: 9. The V gene's germline CDR1 is KGHDR and CDR2 SFDVKD. The CDR3 runs to 15 residues. CDR3 sequence: CATRSMAGDTGELFF. CDR3 DNA sequence: TGTGCCACCCGATCGATGGCGGGGGACACCGGGGAGCTGTTTTTT.

The chain recombines TRBV7-2 with TRBJ1-2; 11 bases are shared with TRBD1. The CDR3 spans 15 residues. Unmatched junction bases numbered 7, after V lost 5 bases and J lost 5 bases. Germline V gene data show CDR1 as SGHTA and CDR2 as FQGNSA. The CDR3 spells CASSLGQGARYGYTF. The CDR3 DNA reads TGTGCCAGCAGCCTAGGACAGGGGGCACGTTATGGCTACACCTTC.

V and J are TRBV2 and TRBJ2-3; D may be TRBD1 (6 bases). Trimming shortened V by 4 bases and J by 1 base, and 6 bases separated the two germline ends. Germline CDR1 SNHLY, CDR2 FYNNEI. There are 13 residues in the CDR3. In nucleotides, the CDR3 is TGTGCCAGCAGTGCAGGGGGCACAGATACGCAGTATTTT. As protein: CASSAGGTDTQYF.

This chain joins TRBV6-5 and TRBJ2-2, with 9 bases matching TRBD1. Germline values: CDR1 MNHEY, CDR2 SVGAGI. The CDR3 extends over 16 amino acids. V was clipped by 4 bases and J by 5 bases; unmatched bases: 8. The CDR3 is CASSSSGQGLTGELFF. For the CDR3, the DNA is TGTGCCAGCAGTTCCTCGGGACAGGGACTAACCGGGGAGCTGTTTTTT.

The rearrangement uses TRBV11-2 and TRBJ2-2; tentatively, D is TRBD2 (7 bases). Germline CDR1 reads SGHAT; CDR2 reads FQNNGV. The V end lost 5 bases, the J end lost 6 bases, and 16 bases lay between the germline ends. This CDR3 contains 15 residues. The CDR3 bases are TGTGCCAGCAGCGCTATTCGGGGGGCCGCCGGGGAGCTGTTTTTT. It translates to CASSAIRGAAGELFF.

This clone showed up just once. The chain links TRBV5-6 to TRBJ1-2; TRBD1 agrees at 8 bases. The J segment lost 3 bases and the V segment lost 5 bases, leaving 6 bases of the junction unmatched. CDR3 length equals 14 residues. Looked up from germline, CDR1 is SGHDT and CDR2 is YYEEEE. The CDR3 is CASSHGQGDYGYTF. CDR3 in DNA: TGTGCCAGCAGTCACGGACAGGGCGACTATGGCTACACCTTC.

In DNA form, the CDR3 reads TGTGCCAGCAGCTTGGCGGGACAGGGGTGGTCCGGGGAGCTGTTTTTT. It codes for CASSLAGQGWSGELFF. This sequence joins TRBV5-4 and TRBJ2-2, with TRBD1 matching 10 bases. This CDR3 has 16 amino acids. The junction had 5 bases not matched to a gene; V was cut back by 0 bases and J by 6 bases. Germline V gene lookup returns CDR1 SGHNT and CDR2 YYREEE (reference sequence).

The chain joins TRBV5-1 to TRBJ2-1, with 10 bases lining up with TRBD1. V lost 4 bases, J lost 7 bases, and 8 bases stayed unmatched. Germline CDR1 is SGHRS and CDR2 is YFSETQ. The CDR3 consists of 15 residues. The CDR3, as DNA: TGCGCCAGCAGCCAAGGACAGGGGGATAGGAATGAGCAGTTCTTC. Translation gives CASSQGQGDRNEQFF.

This rearrangement joins TRBV6-5 to TRBJ2-5; TRBD2 agrees at 12 bases. This CDR3 is 15 amino acids long. Germline CDR1 reads MNHEY; CDR2 reads SVGAGI. Trimming took 6 bases from V and 4 from J; bases not matched to a gene: 6. The DNA of the CDR3 is TGTGCCAGCAGACCCTCTAGCGGGGGGGTAGAGACCCAGTACTTC. Translated: CASRPSSGGVETQYF.

The chain uses TRBV6-6 and TRBJ2-1, with 8 bases that match TRBD1. The CDR3 totals 17 residues. V lost 5 bases, J lost 1 base, and 10 bases stayed unmatched. Germline lookup yields CDR1 MNHNY and CDR2 SVGAGI (reference sequence). The DNA of the CDR3 is TGTGCCAGCAGTCCCGCTCAGGACAGGGTTTCCTACAATGAGCAGTTCTTC. It encodes CASSPAQDRVSYNEQFF.

The CDR3 is CASSLTGGKYEQYF. CDR3 bases: TGTGCCAGCAGTTTGACAGGGGGCAAATACGAGCAGTACTTC. This chain links TRBV28 with TRBJ2-7; 10 nucleotides agree with TRBD1. CDR1 and CDR2 (germline): MDHEN, SYDVKM. Losses at the gene ends were 3 bases for V and 4 bases for J; bases not matched to a gene: 3. The CDR3 extends over 14 amino acids.

The V call is TRBV6-5, the J call TRBJ1-4; D is undetermined. Trimming cost V 9 bases and J 8 bases, with 16 bases left between them. The CDR3 has 13 residues. Looked up from germline, CDR1 is MNHEY and CDR2 is SVGAGI. CDR3 in amino acids: CARGFGGREKLFF. The CDR3 nucleotides are TGTGCCAGGGGGTTCGGTGGGAGGGAAAAACTGTTTTTT.

The CDR3 reads CASTDNGELFF. The CDR3 DNA reads as TGTGCCAGCACGGACAACGGGGAGCTGTTTTTT. The rearrangement links TRBV28 to TRBJ2-2, with TRBD1 as a possible D gene (5 bases). Germline lookup yields CDR1 MDHEN and CDR2 SYDVKM. V lost 7 bases, J lost 7 bases, and 7 bases lay in between. The CDR3 extends over 11 amino acids. Drawing the rest from reference TRBV28 and TRBJ2-2, the complete variable domain is DVKVTQSSRYLVKRTGEKVFLECVQDMDHENMFWYRQDPGLGLRLIYFSYDVKMKEKGDIPEGYSVSREKKERFSLILESASTNQTSMYLCASTDNGELFFGEGSRLTVL.

V gene TRBV18 combines with J gene TRBJ1-6, with 8 bases that match TRBD1. V shed 2 bases and J 10 bases; nucleotides not matched to a gene: 7. The CDR3 length is 15 residues. CDR1 and CDR2 (germline): KGHSH, LQKENI. The CDR3 DNA reads TGTGCCAGCTCACCAACCCAGGGGGCAGGATCACCCCTCCACTTT. It specifies CASSPTQGAGSPLHF.

The chain links TRBV3-1 (or the pseudogene TRBV3-2) to TRBJ2-3, with D perhaps matching TRBD2 (5 bases). Germline CDR1 LGHDT, CDR2 YNNKEL (reference sequence). The V and J ends lost 4 bases and 13 bases respectively, with 18 bases between them. This CDR3 spans 13 amino acids. This CDR3 reads CASSPKEALPKYF. In DNA, the CDR3 is TGTGCCAGCAGCCCCAAGGAGGCTCTTCCGAAGTATTTT.

The chain combines TRBV7-2 with TRBJ2-3, with 8 bases identical to TRBD2. The germline V gene has CDR1 SGHTA and CDR2 FQGNSA. Germline trimming cut 4 bases from V and 2 bases from J; bases unmatched to any gene: 5. The CDR3 sequence is 15 residues long. For the CDR3, the DNA is TGTGCCAGCAGCTCGAAGCGGGGGTACACAGATACGCAGTATTTT. It is translated as CASSSKRGYTDTQYF. Together with reference TRBV7-2 and TRBJ2-3, the CDR3 gives the full variable domain: GAGVSQSPSNKVTEKGKDVELRCDPISGHTALYWYRQSLGQGLEFLIYFQGNSAPDKSGLPSDRFSAERTGGSVSTLTIQRTQQEDSAVYLCASSSKRGYTDTQYFGPGTRLTVL.

This clone was seen once. This sequence joins TRBV20-1 and TRBJ2-1; D is possibly TRBD2 (7 bases). V was pared by 3 bases and J by 7 bases, with 22 bases between. Germline V gives CDR1 DFQATT, CDR2 SNEGSKA (reference sequence). This CDR3 has 16 amino acids. The CDR3 nucleotides read TGCAGTGCTAGTGGGCCCGGGGGGCCCTTGGAAAATGAGCAGTTCTTC. Translated, it gives CSASGPGGPLENEQFF.

The rearrangement links TRBV7-2 to TRBJ1-1; a possible D gene is TRBD1 (6 bases). The CDR3 has 14 amino acids. Germline V gene lookup returns CDR1 SGHTA and CDR2 FQGNSA. V shed 3 bases and J shed 1 base, with 9 bases lying between them. CDR3 DNA sequence: TGTGCCAGCAGCTTTGGGACACAGAACACTGAAGCTTTCTTT. Its protein product is CASSFGTQNTEAFF. Filled out from reference TRBV7-2 and TRBJ1-1, the complete variable domain reads GAGVSQSPSNKVTEKGKDVELRCDPISGHTALYWYRQSLGQGLEFLIYFQGNSAPDKSGLPSDRFSAERTGGSVSTLTIQRTQQEDSAVYLCASSFGTQNTEAFFGQGTRLTVV.